A selection of T cell receptor beta chains follows, all from one sample in a study of T cell clonotyping in hematopoietic cell transplantation. Here immunoSEQ multiplex PCR was the method, and the copy in TCRdb shows in-frame clones only, minus some. This sample yields roughly 29,000 clones, of which 60% to 85% are seen a single time; less than 7% belongs to the top ten. The specimen comprised peripheral blood mononuclear cells, sampled before stem cell transplant. These receptors all come from a woman between 25 and 40 years old with chronic myeloid leukemia. Some clones in this sample may be carry-over from other donors' samples. CDR3s include the opening cysteine and the closing phenylalanine or tryptophan. The D gene is left open where the match is weak. Not every row has a clone size; where given, it reads once, few, many or a size class.

NA | NA | TRBJ2-3 | TRBV10-2 | TGCGCCAGCAGTGGGCTGGGGCCCCTTGGAGGGACAGATACGCAGTATTTT | CASSGLGPLGGTDTQYF
NA | TRBD2 | TRBJ2-3 | TRBV4-3 | TGCGCCAGCAGCCAAGAGTCTAGCGGGGGGCTGAATACGCAGTATTTT | CASSQESSGGLNTQYF
NA | TRBD1 | TRBJ1-1 | TRBV2 | TGTGCCAGCAGTACACAGGGGGCCAACACTGAAGCTTTCTTT | CASSTQGANTEAFF
NA | NA | TRBJ2-5 | TRBV15 | TGTGCCACCAGCAGAGCCCTCGTGGGTCGTGCGGAGACCCAGTACTTC | CATSRALVGRAETQYF
NA | TRBD1 | TRBJ1-2 | TRBV28 | TGTGCCAGCAGTTTGACTACCGGGACAGGGAGGGGCTACACCTTC | CASSLTTGTGRGYTF
NA | NA | TRBJ1-1 | TRBV29-1 | TGCAGCGTTGAACACGGGAACACTGAAGCTTTCTTT | CSVEHGNTEAFF
NA | NA | TRBJ2-7 | TRBV7-2 | TGTGCCAGCAGCTTAGGGGCGCTAATACCGATTTACGAGCAGTACTTC | CASSLGALIPIYEQYF
NA | TRBD1 | TRBJ1-6 | TRBV7-2 | TGTGCCAGCAGCTCAACCGGGACAGGGGGTTCACCCCTCCACTTT | CASSSTGTGGSPLHF
NA | NA | TRBJ2-3 | TRBV6-4 | TGTGCCAGCAGTACGGGGTCCGATACAGATACGCAGTATTTT | CASSTGSDTDTQYF
NA | NA | TRBJ1-2 | TRBV5-1 | TGCGCCAGCAGCTCAGGGGAGCTTAACTATGGCTACACCTTC | CASSSGELNYGYTF
few | TRBD1 | TRBJ1-4 | TRBV4-2 | TGTGCCAGCAGCCAAGCCTCGGGGACAGGGGACGAAAAACTGTTTTTT | CASSQASGTGDEKLFF
few | NA | TRBJ1-2 | TRBV6-6 | TGTGCCAGCACCGGACAGTCCTATGGCTACACCTTC | CASTGQSYGYTF
NA | TRBD1 | TRBJ2-7 | TRBV30 | TGTGCCTGGAGTTCCGGGACAGGGTACTACGAGCAGTACTTC | CAWSSGTGYYEQYF
NA | NA | TRBJ1-2 | TRBV29-1 | TGCAGCGTCGACCCAACGGAGCCAAGTTATGGCTACACCTTC | CSVDPTEPSYGYTF
NA | NA | TRBJ2-2 | TRBV7-2 | TGTGCCAGCAGCTTAGGGGGCAAGAACACCGGGGAGCTGTTTTTT | CASSLGGKNTGELFF
NA | NA | TRBJ1-5 | TRBV27 | TGTGCCAGCAGTTTATTGTACGGTAGCAATCAGCCCCAGCATTTT | CASSLLYGSNQPQHF
NA | NA | TRBJ2-7 | TRBV27 | TGTGCCAGCAGTTCGGGACTCAATACGGTCGAGCAGTACTTC | CASSSGLNTVEQYF
NA | NA | TRBJ2-1 | TRBV6-5 | TGTGCCAGCGGGGGCGCAGGATGGAATGAGCAGTTCTTC | CASGGAGWNEQFF
NA | NA | TRBJ2-7 | TRBV5-4 | TGTGCCAGCAGCGCACAGGGCCTCGCTTCGTCCTACGAGCAGTACTTC | CASSAQGLASSYEQYF
NA | TRBD1 | TRBJ1-1 | TRBV27 | TGTGCCAGCGGACAGGGGATGGGCACTGAAGCTTTCTTT | CASGQGMGTEAFF
few | TRBD2 | TRBJ2-3 | TRBV5-6 | TGTGCCAGCAGCATCGGACTAGTGGGAGGGGCAGATACGCAGTATTTT | CASSIGLVGGADTQYF
NA | NA | TRBJ1-6 | TRBV14 | TGTGCCAGCAGTGAGGGCTGGTCTAATTCACCCCTCCACTTT | CASSEGWSNSPLHF
NA | NA | TRBJ2-1 | TRBV27 | TGTGCCAGCAGTTCCCGGCCAGCCTACAATGAGCAGTTCTTC | CASSSRPAYNEQFF
NA | NA | TRBJ1-2 | TRBV25-1 | TGTGCCAGCAGTGAATATGGGGATGGCTACACCTTC | CASSEYGDGYTF
NA | NA | TRBJ1-5 | TRBV6-5 | TGTGCCAGCAGTTACTCGAGGGGGAATCAGCCCCAGCATTTT | CASSYSRGNQPQHF
NA | NA | TRBJ2-7 | TRBV29-1 | TGCAGCGTTAGGAACACCTACGAGCAGTACTTC | CSVRNTYEQYF
few | TRBD1 | TRBJ1-2 | TRBV5-4 | TGTGCCAGCAGCCAGAATCCGGGACAGGGCTATGATGGCTACACCTTC | CASSQNPGQGYDGYTF
NA | TRBD2 | TRBJ2-3 | TRBV7-2 | TGTGCCAGCAGATCCAAACCCCCGGGGCTAGCGGGGGTCACAGATACGCAGTATTTT | CASRSKPPGLAGVTDTQYF
NA | NA | TRBJ1-6 | TRBV30 | TGTGCCTGGGCGACAGGACTTAATTCACCCCTCCACTTT | CAWATGLNSPLHF
NA | NA | TRBJ2-7 | TRBV7-2 | TGTGCCAGCAGCTCCACCGCACAGGCCCGCGAGCAGTACTTC | CASSSTAQAREQYF
NA | NA | TRBJ2-7 | TRBV6-1 | TGTGCCAGCAGGAGTGGGGTCGAGCAGTACTTC | CASRSGVEQYF
NA | TRBD2 | TRBJ2-5 | TRBV9 | TGTGCCAGCAGCTCCCGGGGTAGCGGGGGGGCCTATGTAGAGACCCAGTACTTC | CASSSRGSGGAYVETQYF
NA | NA | TRBJ1-2 | TRBV29-1 | TGCAGCGGAGATGGCTACACCTTC | CSGDGYTF
NA | TRBD1 | TRBJ1-2 | TRBV2 | TGTGCCAGCACAGGGGGAAGGGGCTACACCTTC | CASTGGRGYTF
NA | TRBD1 | TRBJ1-5 | TRBV6-5 | TGTGCCAGCAGTTCTGACAGGGGCAATCAGCCCCAGCATTTT | CASSSDRGNQPQHF
few | TRBD1 | TRBJ1-2 | TRBV6-6 | TGTGCCAGCGGGGACCGACAGGGTACGATGATCTATGGCTACACCTTC | CASGDRQGTMIYGYTF
once | TRBD1 | TRBJ1-2 | TRBV6-5 | TGTGCCAGCAGTTACTCGAGGACAGGGATAGTCGGCTACACCTTC | CASSYSRTGIVGYTF
NA | TRBD1 | TRBJ1-1 | TRBV19 | TGTGCCACCGTGTGGGGGACAGTTATGACTGAAGCTTTCTTT | CATVWGTVMTEAFF
NA | NA | TRBJ1-2 | TRBV6-5 | TGTGCCAGCAGTTATGACAGGAAGACTGCTAACTATGGCTACACCTTC | CASSYDRKTANYGYTF
NA | NA | TRBJ2-5 | TRBV30 | TGTGCCTGGAGTGTAGTGGGGGAGACCCAGTACTTC | CAWSVVGETQYF
once | TRBD1 | TRBJ2-2 | TRBV29-1 | TGCAGCGTCTGGGACAGAGAATACACCGGGGAGCTGTTTTTT | CSVWDREYTGELFF
NA | NA | TRBJ1-1 | TRBV11-2 | TGTGCCAGCAGCTTAGATCTCTCCCCCGAAGCTTTCTTT | CASSLDLSPEAFF